The 4 T cell receptor beta chains listed next were all sequenced from one sample in a study of blood T cell repertoires in COVID-19. The assay was immunoSEQ multiplex PCR, and TCRdb's table has in-frame clones only and misses some. The sample has around 370,000 clones, roughly 90% seen once. Material for sequencing was peripheral blood. These receptors were obtained from a man between 18 and 29 years old with active or convalescent COVID-19.

V usage is TRBV5-1 and J usage is TRBJ1-4, with D possibly TRBD1 on 5 matching bases. CDR1 and CDR2 (germline): SGHRS, YFSETQ. V was cut by 4 bases and J by 5 bases, with 18 bases left in between. The CDR3 is 16 residues long. As DNA, the CDR3 is TGCGCCAGCAGCCCGGGACTCCCTTCTTCGAATGAAAAACTGTTTTTT. This gives the protein CASSPGLPSSNEKLFF.

This clone was counted a single time. The chain recombines TRBV7-2 with TRBJ2-7; 8 nucleotides line up with TRBD1. The germline V gene has CDR1 SGHTA and CDR2 FQGNSA. After removal of 3 bases from V and 2 bases from J, the junction contained 6 bases not matched to a gene. The CDR3 covers 15 residues. The CDR3 DNA reads TGTGCCAGCAGCTTTACCGGGACAGGCCCCTACGAGCAGTACTTC. It yields the protein CASSFTGTGPYEQYF.

V is TRBV7-2 and J is TRBJ1-2; D ambiguous. The V end was cut by 2 bases, the J end by 9 bases, with 10 bases between. The germline gives CDR1 SGHTA, CDR2 FQGNSA. This CDR3 has 12 amino acids. The CDR3: CASSLPSRSYTF. The CDR3 DNA reads as TGTGCCAGCAGCTTACCTAGTCGGAGCTACACCTTC.

The chain is built from TRBV4-3 and TRBJ2-1; 8 bases are a match to TRBD2. V dropped 8 bases and J dropped 8; count of bases not matched to a gene: 14. Per the germline V gene, CDR1 is LGHNA and CDR2 is YSLEER. This CDR3 contains 15 residues. The CDR3 region has the DNA TGCGCCAGCGGGGCCACGGGGGGGACGGGCGATGAGCAGTTCTTC. This encodes CASGATGGTGDEQFF.